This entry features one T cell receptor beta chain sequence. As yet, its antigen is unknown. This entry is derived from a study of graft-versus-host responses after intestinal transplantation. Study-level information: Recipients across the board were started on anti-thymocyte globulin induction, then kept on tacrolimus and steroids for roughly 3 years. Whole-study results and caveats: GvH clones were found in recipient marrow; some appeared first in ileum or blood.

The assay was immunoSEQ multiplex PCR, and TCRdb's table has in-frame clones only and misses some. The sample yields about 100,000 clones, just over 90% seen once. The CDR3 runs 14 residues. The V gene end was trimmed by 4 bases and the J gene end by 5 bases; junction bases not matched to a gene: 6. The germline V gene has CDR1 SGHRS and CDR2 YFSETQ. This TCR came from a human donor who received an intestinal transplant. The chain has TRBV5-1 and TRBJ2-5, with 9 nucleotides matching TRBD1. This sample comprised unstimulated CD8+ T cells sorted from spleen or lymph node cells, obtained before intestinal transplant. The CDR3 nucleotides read TGCGCCAGCAGCCCGGGACAGGGTGAGGAGACCCAGTACTTC. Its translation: CASSPGQGEETQYF.